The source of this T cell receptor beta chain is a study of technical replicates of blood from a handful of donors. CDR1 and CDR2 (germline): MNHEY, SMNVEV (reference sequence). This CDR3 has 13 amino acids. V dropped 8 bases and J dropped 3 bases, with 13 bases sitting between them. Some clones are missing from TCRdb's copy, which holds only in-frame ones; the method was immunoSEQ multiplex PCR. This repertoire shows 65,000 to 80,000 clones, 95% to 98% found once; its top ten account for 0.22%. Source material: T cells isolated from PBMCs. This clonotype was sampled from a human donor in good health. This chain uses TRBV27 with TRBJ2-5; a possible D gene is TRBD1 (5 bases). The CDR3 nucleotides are TGTGCCAGCTGGACCCAGGGCGAAGAGACCCAGTACTTC. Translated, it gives CASWTQGEETQYF.